This T cell receptor (beta chain) was retrieved from a study of cytomegalovirus exposure and HLA in healthy donors. Overall study results and limits: Trimming of TCR beta V- and J-genes showed a link, identified in a later analysis, to a missense DCLRE1C variant. The CMV antigen specificity of three CMV-associated chains was confirmed through in vitro analysis.

The CDR3 length is 13 residues. Germline V lookup: CDR1 SQVTM, CDR2 ANQGSEA. V shed 7 bases and J 2 bases; nucleotides not matched to a gene: 7. Worth noting for this clone: Its antigen is not identified.

Use of 60 Vbeta and 13 Jbeta primers characterized the PCR. Sequenced by immunoSEQ multiplex PCR; TCRdb stores in-frame clones only, minus some. Of 140,000 to 150,000 clones listed, around 78% were seen once; the top ten hold 2% to 3%. The genes are TRBV29-1 and TRBJ1-1, with 7 bases that match TRBD1. The origin of this receptor is a woman younger than 30 in good health and CMV-seropositive. Sequencing input: PBMCs. The CDR3 coding sequence is TGCAGCGCTAGGGACAGAGATAACACTGAAGCTTTCTTT. Its protein product is CSARDRDNTEAFF. Variable domain in full (rest from reference TRBV29-1 and TRBJ1-1): SAVISQKPSRDICQRGTSLTIQCQVDSQVTMMFWYRQQPGQSLTLIATANQGSEATYESGFVIDKFPISRPNLTFSTLTVSNMSPEDSSIYLCSARDRDNTEAFFGQGTRLTVV.